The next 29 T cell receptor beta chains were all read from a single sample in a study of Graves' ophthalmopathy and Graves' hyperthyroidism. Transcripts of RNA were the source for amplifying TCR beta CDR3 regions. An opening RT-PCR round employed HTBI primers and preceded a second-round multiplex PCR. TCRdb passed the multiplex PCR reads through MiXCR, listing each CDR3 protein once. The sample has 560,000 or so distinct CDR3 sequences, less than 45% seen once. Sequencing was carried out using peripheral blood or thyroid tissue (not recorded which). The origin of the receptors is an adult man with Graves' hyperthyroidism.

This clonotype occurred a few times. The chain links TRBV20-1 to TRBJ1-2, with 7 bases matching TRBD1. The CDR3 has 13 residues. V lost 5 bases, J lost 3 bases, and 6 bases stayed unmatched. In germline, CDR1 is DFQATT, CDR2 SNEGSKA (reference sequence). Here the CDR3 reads CSARTTGDYGYTF. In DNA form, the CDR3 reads TGCAGTGCTCGTACCACAGGGGACTATGGCTACACCTTC.

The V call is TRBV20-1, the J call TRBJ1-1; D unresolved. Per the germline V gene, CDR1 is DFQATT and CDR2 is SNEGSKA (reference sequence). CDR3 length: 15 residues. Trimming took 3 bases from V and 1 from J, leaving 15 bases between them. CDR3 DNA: TGCAGTGCTAGCGGGAGGGCTAAATGGAACACTGAAGCTTTCTTT. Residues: CSASGRAKWNTEAFF.

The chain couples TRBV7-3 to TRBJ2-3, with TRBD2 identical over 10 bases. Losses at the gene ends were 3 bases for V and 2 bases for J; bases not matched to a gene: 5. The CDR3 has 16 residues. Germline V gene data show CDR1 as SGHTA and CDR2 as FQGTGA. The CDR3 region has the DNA TGTGCCAGCAGCTTTACTAGCGGGGCCTTCACAGATACGCAGTATTTT. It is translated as CASSFTSGAFTDTQYF.

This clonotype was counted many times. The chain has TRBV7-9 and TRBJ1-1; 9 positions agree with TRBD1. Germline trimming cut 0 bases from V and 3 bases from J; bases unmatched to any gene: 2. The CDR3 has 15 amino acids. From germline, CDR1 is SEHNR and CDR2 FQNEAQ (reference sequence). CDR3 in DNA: TGTGCCAGCAGCTTAGCGACAGGGGGAGACACTGAAGCTTTCTTT. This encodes CASSLATGGDTEAFF.

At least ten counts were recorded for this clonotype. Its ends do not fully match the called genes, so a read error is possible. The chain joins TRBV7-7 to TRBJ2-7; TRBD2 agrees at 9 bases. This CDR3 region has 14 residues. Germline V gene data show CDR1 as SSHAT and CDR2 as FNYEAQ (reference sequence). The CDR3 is CASSHASGDYEQYF. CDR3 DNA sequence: TGTGCTAGCAGCCACGCTAGCGGGGACTACGAGCAGTACTTC.

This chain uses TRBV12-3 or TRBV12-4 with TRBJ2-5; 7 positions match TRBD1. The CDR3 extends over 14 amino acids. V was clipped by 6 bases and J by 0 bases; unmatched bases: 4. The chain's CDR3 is CASSPDRYQETQYF. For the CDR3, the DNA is TGTGCCAGCAGCCCGGACAGGTACCAAGAGACCCAGTACTTC.

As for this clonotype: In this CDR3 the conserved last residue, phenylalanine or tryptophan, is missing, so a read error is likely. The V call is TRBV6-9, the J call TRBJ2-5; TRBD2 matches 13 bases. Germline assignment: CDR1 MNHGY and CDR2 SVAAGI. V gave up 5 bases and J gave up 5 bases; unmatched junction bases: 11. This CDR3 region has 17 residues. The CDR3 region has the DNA TGTGCCAGCAGTGACCCACTAGCGGGAGGGCCTAGGGAGACCCAGTACCTC. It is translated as CASSDPLAGGPRETQYL.

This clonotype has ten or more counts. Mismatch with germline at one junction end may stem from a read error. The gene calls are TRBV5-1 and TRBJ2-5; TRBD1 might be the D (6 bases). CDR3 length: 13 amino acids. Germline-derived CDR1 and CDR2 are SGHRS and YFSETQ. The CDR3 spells CASSLGQKETQYF. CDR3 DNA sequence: TGTGCCAGTAGTCTCGGACAGAAAGAGACCCAGTACTTC.

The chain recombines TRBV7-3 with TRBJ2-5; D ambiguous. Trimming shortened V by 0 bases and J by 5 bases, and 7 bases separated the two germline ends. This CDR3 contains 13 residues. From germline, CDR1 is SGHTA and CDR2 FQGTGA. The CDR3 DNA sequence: TGTGCCAGCAGCTTAACATTGGGTGAGACCCAGTACTTC. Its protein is CASSLTLGETQYF. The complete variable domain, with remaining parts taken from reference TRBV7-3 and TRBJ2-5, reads GAGVSQTPSNKVTEKGKYVELRCDPISGHTALYWYRQSLGQGPEFLIYFQGTGAADDSGLPNDRFFAVRPEGSVSTLKIQRTERGDSAVYLCASSLTLGETQYFGPGTRLLVL.

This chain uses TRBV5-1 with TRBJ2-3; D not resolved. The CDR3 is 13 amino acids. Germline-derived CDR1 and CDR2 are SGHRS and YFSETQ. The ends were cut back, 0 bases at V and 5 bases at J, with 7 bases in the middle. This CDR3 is CASSLELVDTQYF. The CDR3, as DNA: TGCGCCAGCAGCTTGGAATTAGTAGATACGCAGTATTTT.

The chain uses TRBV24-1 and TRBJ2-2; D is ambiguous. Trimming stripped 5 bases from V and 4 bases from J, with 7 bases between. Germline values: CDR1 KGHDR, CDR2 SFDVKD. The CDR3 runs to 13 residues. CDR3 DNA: TGTGCCACCAGTGCTGGCATCACCGGGGAGCTGTTTTTT. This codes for CATSAGITGELFF.

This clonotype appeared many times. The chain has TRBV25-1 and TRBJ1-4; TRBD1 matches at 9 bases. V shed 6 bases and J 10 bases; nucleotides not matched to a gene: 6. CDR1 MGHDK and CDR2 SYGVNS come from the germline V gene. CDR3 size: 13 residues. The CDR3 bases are TGTGCCAGCAGCGGGACAGGGAAGGGAAAACTGTTTTTT. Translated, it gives CASSGTGKGKLFF.

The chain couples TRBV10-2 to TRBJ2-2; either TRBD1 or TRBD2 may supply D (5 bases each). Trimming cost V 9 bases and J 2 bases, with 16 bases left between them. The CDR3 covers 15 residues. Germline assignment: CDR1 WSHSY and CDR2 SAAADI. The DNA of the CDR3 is TGCGCCAGTTCGTCGTCCCGGGACAACACCGGGGAGCTGTTTTTT. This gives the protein CASSSSRDNTGELFF.

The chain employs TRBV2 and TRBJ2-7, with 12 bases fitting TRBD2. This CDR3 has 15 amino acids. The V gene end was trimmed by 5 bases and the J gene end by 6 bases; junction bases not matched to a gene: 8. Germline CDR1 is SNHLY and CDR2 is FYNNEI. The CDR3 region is CASSLARLAGAEQYF. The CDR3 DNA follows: TGTGCCAGCAGTTTAGCCCGACTAGCGGGAGCCGAGCAGTACTTC.

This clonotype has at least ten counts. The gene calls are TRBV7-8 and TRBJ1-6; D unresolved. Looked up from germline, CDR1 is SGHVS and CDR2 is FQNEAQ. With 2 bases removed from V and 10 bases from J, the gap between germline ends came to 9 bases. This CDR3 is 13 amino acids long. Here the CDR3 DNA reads TGTGCCAGCAGCTTACTGCGGTTATCACCCCTCCACTTT. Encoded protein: CASSLLRLSPLHF.

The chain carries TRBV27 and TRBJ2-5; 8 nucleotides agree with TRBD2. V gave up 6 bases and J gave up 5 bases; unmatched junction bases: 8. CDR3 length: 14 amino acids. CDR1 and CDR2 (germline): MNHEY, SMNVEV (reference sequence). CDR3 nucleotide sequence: TGTGCCAGCAGCATGGGACTAGATGTGGAGACCCAGTACTTC. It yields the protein CASSMGLDVETQYF.

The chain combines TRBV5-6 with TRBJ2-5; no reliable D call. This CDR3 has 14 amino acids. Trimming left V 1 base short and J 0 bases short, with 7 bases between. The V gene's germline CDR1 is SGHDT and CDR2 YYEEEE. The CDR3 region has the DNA TGTGCCAGCAGCTTGTGGAGCCACCAAGAGACCCAGTACTTC. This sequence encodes CASSLWSHQETQYF.

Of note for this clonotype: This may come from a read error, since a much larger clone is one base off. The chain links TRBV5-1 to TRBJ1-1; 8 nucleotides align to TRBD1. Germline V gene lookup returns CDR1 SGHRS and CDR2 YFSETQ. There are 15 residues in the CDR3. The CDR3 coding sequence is TGCGCCAGCAGCTCCCCGGGACAGGTGAACACTGAAGCTCTCTTT. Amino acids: CASSSPGQVNTEALF. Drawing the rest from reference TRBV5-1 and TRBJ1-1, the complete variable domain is KAGVTQTPRYLIKTRGQQVTLSCSPISGHRSVSWYQQTPGQGLQFLFEYFSETQRNKGNFPGRFSGRQFSNSRSEMNVSTLELGDSALYLCASSSPGQVNTEALFGQGTRLTVV.

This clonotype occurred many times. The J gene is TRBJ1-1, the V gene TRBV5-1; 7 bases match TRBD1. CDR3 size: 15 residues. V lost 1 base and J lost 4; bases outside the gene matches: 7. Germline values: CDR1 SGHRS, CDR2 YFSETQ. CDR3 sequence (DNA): TGCGCCAGCAGCTTGAACAGGGGACGCGTCACTGAAGCTTTCTTT. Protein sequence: CASSLNRGRVTEAFF. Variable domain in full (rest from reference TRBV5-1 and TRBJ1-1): KAGVTQTPRYLIKTRGQQVTLSCSPISGHRSVSWYQQTPGQGLQFLFEYFSETQRNKGNFPGRFSGRQFSNSRSEMNVSTLELGDSALYLCASSLNRGRVTEAFFGQGTRLTVV.

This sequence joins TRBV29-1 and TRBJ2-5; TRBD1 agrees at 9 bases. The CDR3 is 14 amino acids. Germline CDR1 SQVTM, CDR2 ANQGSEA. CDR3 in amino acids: CGGWGAGTGETQYF. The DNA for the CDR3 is TGCGGCGGATGGGGGGCTGGGACAGGGGAGACCCAGTACTTC.

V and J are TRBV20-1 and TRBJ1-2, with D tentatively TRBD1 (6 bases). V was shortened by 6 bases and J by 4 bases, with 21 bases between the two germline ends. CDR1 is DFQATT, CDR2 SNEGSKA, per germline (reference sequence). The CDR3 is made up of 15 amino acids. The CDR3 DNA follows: TGCAGTGCCGAGGCTCTCGGACAGAAATTCTATGGCTACACCTTC. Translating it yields CSAEALGQKFYGYTF.

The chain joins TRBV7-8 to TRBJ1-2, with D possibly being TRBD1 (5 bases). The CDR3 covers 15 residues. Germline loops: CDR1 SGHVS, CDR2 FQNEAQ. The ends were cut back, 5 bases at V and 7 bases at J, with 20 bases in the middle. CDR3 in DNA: TGTGCCAGCAGCCATACTAGGAGTCAGGGAAGTGGCTACACCTTC. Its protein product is CASSHTRSQGSGYTF.

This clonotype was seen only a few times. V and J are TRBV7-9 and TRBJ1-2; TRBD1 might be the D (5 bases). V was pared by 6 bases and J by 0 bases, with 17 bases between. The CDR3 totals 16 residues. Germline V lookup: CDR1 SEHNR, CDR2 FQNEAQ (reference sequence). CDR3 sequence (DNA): TGTGCCAGCAGTCCGGGAGGGGCGCGTTCTAACTATGGCTACACCTTC. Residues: CASSPGGARSNYGYTF. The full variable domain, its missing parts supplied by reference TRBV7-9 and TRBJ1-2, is DTGVSQNPRHKITKRGQNVTFRCDPISEHNRLYWYRQTLGQGPEFLTYFQNEAQLEKSRLLSDRFSAERPKGSFSTLEIQRTEQGDSAMYLCASSPGGARSNYGYTFGSGTRLTVV.

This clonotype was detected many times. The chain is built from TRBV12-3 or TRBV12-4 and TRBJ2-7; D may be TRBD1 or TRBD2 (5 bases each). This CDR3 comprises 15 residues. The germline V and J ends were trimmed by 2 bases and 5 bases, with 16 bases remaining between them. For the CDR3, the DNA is TGTGCCAGCAGTTTATGGAAGTTAGGGGAGAACGAGCAGTACTTC. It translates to CASSLWKLGENEQYF.

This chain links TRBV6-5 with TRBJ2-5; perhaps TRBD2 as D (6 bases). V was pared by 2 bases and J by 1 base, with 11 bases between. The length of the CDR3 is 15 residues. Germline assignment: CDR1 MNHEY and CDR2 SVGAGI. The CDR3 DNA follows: TGTGCCAGCAGTTACCTCGGGACTGCCCAAGAGACCCAGTACTTC. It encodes CASSYLGTAQETQYF.

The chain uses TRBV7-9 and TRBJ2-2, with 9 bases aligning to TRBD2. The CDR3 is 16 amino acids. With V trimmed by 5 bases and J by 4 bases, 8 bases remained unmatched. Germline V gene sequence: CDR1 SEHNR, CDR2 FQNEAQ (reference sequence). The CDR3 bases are TGTGCCAGCAGCCAAGACGGGACTAGCCCCACCGGGGAGCTGTTTTTT. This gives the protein CASSQDGTSPTGELFF.

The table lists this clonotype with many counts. The CDR3 nucleotides are TGTGCCAGCAGCCAAGATCTAGCGAGAACCGGGGAGCTGTTTTTT. Translation: CASSQDLARTGELFF. The V and J genes are TRBV4-2 and TRBJ2-2, with TRBD2 as a possible D gene (6 bases). Germline lookup yields CDR1 LGHNA and CDR2 YNFKEQ. The CDR3 covers 15 residues. V lost 0 bases and J 5 bases, leaving 10 bases between the germline ends.

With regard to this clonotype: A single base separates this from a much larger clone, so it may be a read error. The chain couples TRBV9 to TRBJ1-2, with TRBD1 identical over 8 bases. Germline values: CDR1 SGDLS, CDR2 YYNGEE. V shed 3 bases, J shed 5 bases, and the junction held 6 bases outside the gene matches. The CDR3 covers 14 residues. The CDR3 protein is CASSGGQGIYGYTF. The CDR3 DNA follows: TGTGCCAGCAGCGGCGGACAGGGCATATATGGCTACACCTTC.

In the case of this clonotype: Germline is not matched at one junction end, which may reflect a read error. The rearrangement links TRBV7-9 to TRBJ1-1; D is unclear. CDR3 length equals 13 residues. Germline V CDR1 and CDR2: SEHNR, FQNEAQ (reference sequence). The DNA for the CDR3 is TGTACCAGCAGCTTAGATATGAACACTGAAGCTTTCTTT. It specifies CTSSLDMNTEAFF.